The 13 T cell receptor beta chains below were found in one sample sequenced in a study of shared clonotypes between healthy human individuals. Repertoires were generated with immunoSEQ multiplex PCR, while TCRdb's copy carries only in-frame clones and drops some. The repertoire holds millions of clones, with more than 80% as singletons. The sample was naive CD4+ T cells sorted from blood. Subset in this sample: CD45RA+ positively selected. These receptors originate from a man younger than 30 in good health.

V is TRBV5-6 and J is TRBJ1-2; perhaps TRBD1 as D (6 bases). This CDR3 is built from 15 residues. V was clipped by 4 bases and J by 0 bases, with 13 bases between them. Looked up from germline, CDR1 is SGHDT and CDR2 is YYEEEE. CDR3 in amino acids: CASSHRQVANYGYTF. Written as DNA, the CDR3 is TGTGCCAGCAGCCATAGACAGGTAGCTAACTATGGCTACACCTTC.

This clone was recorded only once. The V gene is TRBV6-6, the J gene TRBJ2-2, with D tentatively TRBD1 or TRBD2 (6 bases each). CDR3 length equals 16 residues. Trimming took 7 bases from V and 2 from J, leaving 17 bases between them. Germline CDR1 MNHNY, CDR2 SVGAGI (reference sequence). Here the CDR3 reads CASTRGGSINTGELFF. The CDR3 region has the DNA TGTGCCAGCACCCGAGGGGGGTCCATCAACACCGGGGAGCTGTTTTTT.

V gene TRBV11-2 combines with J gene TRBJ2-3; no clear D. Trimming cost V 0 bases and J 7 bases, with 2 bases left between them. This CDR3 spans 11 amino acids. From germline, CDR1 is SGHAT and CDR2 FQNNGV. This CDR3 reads CASSLDHTQYF. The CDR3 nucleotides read TGTGCCAGCAGCTTAGACCATACGCAGTATTTT.

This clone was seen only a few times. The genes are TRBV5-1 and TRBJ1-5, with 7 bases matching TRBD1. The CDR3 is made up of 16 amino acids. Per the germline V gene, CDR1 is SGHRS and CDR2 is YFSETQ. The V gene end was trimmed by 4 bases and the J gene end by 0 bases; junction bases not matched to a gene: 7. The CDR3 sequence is CASSPTGAFSNQPQHF. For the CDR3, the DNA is TGCGCCAGCAGCCCAACAGGGGCCTTTAGCAATCAGCCCCAGCATTTT.

The CDR3 DNA reads as TGTGCCAGCGCTTTCCAGTTAGACAGTAACTATGGCTACACCTTC. The encoded protein is CASAFQLDSNYGYTF. The chain recombines TRBV6-1 with TRBJ1-2; a possible D gene is TRBD1 (5 bases). Trimming stripped 8 bases from V and 1 base from J, with 17 bases between. CDR3 length: 15 amino acids. CDR1 and CDR2 (germline): MNHNS, SASEGT.

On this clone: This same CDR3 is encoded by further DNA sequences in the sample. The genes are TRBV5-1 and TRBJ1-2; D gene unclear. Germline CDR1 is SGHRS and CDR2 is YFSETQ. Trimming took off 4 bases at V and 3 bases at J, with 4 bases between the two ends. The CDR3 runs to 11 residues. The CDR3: CASSKDYGYTF. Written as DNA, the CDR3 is TGCGCCAGCAGCAAGGACTATGGCTACACCTTC.

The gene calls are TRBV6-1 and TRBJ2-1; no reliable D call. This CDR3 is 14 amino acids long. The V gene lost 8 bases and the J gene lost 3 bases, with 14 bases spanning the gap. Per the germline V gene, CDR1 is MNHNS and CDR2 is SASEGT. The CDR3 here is CASGMGSFYNEQFF. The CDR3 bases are TGTGCCAGCGGGATGGGGTCCTTCTACAATGAGCAGTTCTTC.

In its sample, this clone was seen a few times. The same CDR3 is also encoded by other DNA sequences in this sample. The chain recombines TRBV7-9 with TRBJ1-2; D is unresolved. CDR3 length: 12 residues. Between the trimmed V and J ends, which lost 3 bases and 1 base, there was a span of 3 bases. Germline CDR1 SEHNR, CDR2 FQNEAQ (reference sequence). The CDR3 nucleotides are TGTGCCAGCAGCTTTATTAACTATGGCTACACCTTC. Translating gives CASSFINYGYTF. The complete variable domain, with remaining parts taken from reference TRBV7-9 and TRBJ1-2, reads DTGVSQNPRHKITKRGQNVTFRCDPISEHNRLYWYRQTLGQGPEFLTYFQNEAQLEKSRLLSDRFSAERPKGSFSTLEIQRTEQGDSAMYLCASSFINYGYTFGSGTRLTVV.

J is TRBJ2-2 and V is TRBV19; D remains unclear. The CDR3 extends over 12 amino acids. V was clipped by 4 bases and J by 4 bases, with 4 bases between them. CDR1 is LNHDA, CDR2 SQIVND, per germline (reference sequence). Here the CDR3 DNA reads TGTGCCAGTAGTACGGGCACCGGGGAGCTGTTTTTT. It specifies CASSTGTGELFF.

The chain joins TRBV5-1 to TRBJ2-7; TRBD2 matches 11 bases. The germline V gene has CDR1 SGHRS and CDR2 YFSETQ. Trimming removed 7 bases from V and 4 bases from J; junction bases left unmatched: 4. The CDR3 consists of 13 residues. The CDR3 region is CASSRTSGYEQYF. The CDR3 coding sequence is TGCGCCAGCTCTCGGACTAGCGGGTACGAGCAGTACTTC.

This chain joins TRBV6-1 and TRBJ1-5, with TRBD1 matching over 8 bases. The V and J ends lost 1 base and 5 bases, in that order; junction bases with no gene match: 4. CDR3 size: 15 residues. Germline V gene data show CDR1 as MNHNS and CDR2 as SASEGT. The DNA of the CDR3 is TGTGCCAGCAGTGAAGGGACAGGGTGGTATCAGCCCCAGCATTTT. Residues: CASSEGTGWYQPQHF.

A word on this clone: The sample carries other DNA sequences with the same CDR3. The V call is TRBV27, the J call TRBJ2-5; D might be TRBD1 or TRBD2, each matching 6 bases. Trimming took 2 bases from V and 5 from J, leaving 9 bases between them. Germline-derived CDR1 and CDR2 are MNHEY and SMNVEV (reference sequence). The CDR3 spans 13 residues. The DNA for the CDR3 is TGTGCCAGCAGTTTAGGAGGGGGGGAGACCCAGTACTTC. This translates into CASSLGGGETQYF.

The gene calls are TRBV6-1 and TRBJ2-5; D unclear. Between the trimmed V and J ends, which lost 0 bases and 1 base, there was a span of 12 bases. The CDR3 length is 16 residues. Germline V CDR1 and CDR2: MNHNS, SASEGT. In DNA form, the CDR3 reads TGTGCCAGCAGTGAAGCGCTGTGGAACCTCCAAGAGACCCAGTACTTC. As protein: CASSEALWNLQETQYF.